This T cell receptor beta chain was found in a study of CD8+ T cells in alopecia areata. Whole-study results and caveats: Mice showed TCR sharing more clearly than patients did, possibly owing to HLA. Scalp sequencing also captures normal skin's resident alphabeta T cells.

In the case of this clone: No antigen is known for it.

Isolated RNA was reverse transcribed into cDNA used as the sequencing template. Libraries were prepared by immunoSEQ multiplex PCR; TCRdb keeps only in-frame clonotypes and omits some of them. Of approximately 31,000 clones in the sample, around three quarters are singletons; the top ten hold approximately 18%. Collected material from alopecia areata patients comprised lesional scalp punch biopsies and peripheral blood. Isolation of CD4+ and CD8+ T cells from PBMCs was achieved by sorting. This CDR3 contains 15 residues. The V gene's germline CDR1 is MRHNA and CDR2 SNTAGT. J lost 4 bases, V lost 6 bases, and 9 bases had no gene match.

The chain joins TRBV6-4 to TRBJ2-3, with TRBD2 matching over 8 bases. Sample: NKG2D-low CD8+ T cells sorted from blood. The TCR sequence derives from a human donor with alopecia areata. The CDR3 is CASSESAGGPDTQYF. CDR3 sequence (DNA): TGTGCCAGCAGCGAGTCGGCGGGGGGACCAGATACGCAGTATTTT.